This T cell receptor (beta chain) stems from a study of blood T cells in healthy people across ages (dated by TCRdb to 2013 to 2016). Study-level background: In model experiments, template switching captured about one uniquely barcoded TCR beta cDNA molecule for every two T cells. To avoid experimental bias, donors of different ages were spread randomly across the sequencing lanes. Age-related changes in TCR beta repertoire diversity were measured in the study by deep sequencing normalized with unique cDNA molecular identifiers. Two additional independent replicas of 1 million unique cDNA reads from the same blood draw were analyzed for two donors (one aged 18 to 30 and one aged 80 or older). Four age groups were formed from the donors: young (average roughly 16 years), middle-aged (around 41), aged (62) and long-lived (approximately 80).

Concerning this clonotype itself: Its antigen has not been determined. Relative to the germline gene, one junction end is altered; a read error may explain this.

Library preparation was by 5' RACE. Sequencing instrument: Illumina HiSeq 2500. The second PCR ran for roughly 7 to 12 cycles and used a J-beta primer mix along with a sample-barcoded 5' primer. A unique molecular identifier was introduced onto each TCR beta cDNA molecule by a template-switch 5' adaptor carrying 12 random nucleotides. At least 2.5 million CDR3-containing paired-end reads were obtained from each sample. The Mint cDNA synthesis kit, primed by a TRBC-specific oligonucleotide, was used to synthesize first-strand cDNA from all RNA. After uracil-DNA glycosylase treatment, a first 18-cycle PCR used universal primers M1SS and BC2_uni_R on all cDNA. The paper's processing steps were these. Each sample was normalized by randomly selecting 1 million high-quality reads, each carrying a distinct molecular identifier. Instead of being binned into consensus sequences, reads that shared molecular identifiers were thrown out. CDR3 identification, clonotype clustering and error correction used MiTCR with a Q25 quality threshold and the strictest error-elimination algorithm. Lower-bound total TCR beta diversity was estimated with a nonparametric unseen species model using Euler transformation. TCRdb applied fastp at Q25 and MiXCR to the public reads, then kept only in-frame beta chains. When rows share a CDR3 protein, they turn into one entry using the most common DNA and genes. The V and J calls were determined by TCRdb, not by the authors. The sample table records around 990,000 distinct CDR3 sequences; about two fifths of these occur just once. The top ten clonotypes cover around 13% of the sample.

Inclusive of the bounding cysteine and phenylalanine, the CDR3 is 15 residues long. Only CDR3 DNA is held: 45 bases, read in frame from base 1. Systemically healthy Caucasian individuals from Russia, approximately 39 in total and aged about 6 to 95 years, were included as donors. Each donor gave 9 to 10 milliliters of peripheral blood, collected into EDTA-treated Vacutainer tubes. PBMCs were isolated by Ficoll-Paque density-gradient centrifugation, with at least 6 million obtained per sample. Total RNA, at least 5 micrograms per sample, was extracted from PBMCs with Trizol reagent. For every donor, an aliquot of PBMCs went through flow cytometry to measure the percentages of naive CD45RAhigh/CD27high T cells. The study at large found these results: Compared with the aged group, more naive CD4+ T cells, fewer expanded clones and increased TCR diversity were shown by the long-lived group, suggesting age selection. Observed TCR beta diversity per million T cells fell roughly linearly with age, and a significant reduction was already apparent by age around 36. Bulk unsorted PBMC profiling prevented conclusive comparison of naive and antigen-experienced compartments. Estimates of total diversity from one million sequenced T cells were regarded as lower bounds and underestimates. Because donor CMV infection status was unknown, age-related changes in expanded clonotypes were potentially confounded. The percentage of naive T cells measured by flow cytometry correlated strongly with observed TCR beta diversity.

This clonotype originated in a man aged 18 to 29 in good health. The chain is made from TRBV12-3 or TRBV12-4 and TRBJ2-7, and 8 bases in between align with TRBD1. Specimen: blood. The nucleotides are TGTGTCAGCAGTTATGGGACAGGCAGCTCCTACGAGCAGTACTTC. Its translation is CVSSYGTGSSYEQYF.